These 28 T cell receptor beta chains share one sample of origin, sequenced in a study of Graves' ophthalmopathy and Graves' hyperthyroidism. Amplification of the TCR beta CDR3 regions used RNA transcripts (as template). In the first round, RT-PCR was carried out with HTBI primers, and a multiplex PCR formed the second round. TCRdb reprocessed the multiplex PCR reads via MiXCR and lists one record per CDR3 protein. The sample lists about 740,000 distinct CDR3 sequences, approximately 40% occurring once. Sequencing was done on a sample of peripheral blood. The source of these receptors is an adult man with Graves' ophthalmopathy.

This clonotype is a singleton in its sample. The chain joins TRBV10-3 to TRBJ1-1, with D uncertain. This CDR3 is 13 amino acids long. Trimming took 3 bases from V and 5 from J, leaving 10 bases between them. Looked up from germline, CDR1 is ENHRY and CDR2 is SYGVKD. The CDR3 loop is CAISDVPRTEAFF. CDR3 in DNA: TGTGCCATCAGTGACGTACCTAGGACTGAAGCTTTCTTT.

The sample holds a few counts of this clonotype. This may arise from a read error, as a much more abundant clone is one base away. The CDR3 coding sequence is TGTGCCAGCAGCCAAGACATCTATGGCTACACCTTC. Translating it yields CASSQDIYGYTF. V is TRBV14 and J is TRBJ1-2; D is unclear. With 0 bases removed from V and 4 bases from J, the gap between germline ends came to 3 bases. From germline, CDR1 is SGHDN and CDR2 FVKESK. The CDR3 is made up of 12 amino acids. Based on the CDR3 plus reference TRBV14 and TRBJ1-2, the full variable domain is EAGVTQFPSHSVIEKGQTVTLRCDPISGHDNLYWYRRVMGKEIKFLLHFVKESKQDESGMPNNRFLAERTGGTYSTLKVQPAELEDSGVYFCASSQDIYGYTFGSGTRLTVV.

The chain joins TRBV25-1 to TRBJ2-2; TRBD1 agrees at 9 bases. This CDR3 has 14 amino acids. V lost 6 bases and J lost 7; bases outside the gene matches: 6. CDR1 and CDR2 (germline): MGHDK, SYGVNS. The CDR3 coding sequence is TGTGCCAGCAGCTACCGGGACAGGGACGGGGAGCTGTTTTTT. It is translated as CASSYRDRDGELFF. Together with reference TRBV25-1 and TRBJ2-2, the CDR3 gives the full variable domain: EADIYQTPRYLVIGTGKKITLECSQTMGHDKMYWYQQDPGMELHLIHYSYGVNSTEKGDLSSESTVSRIRTEHFPLTLESARPSHTSQYLCASSYRDRDGELFFGEGSRLTVL.

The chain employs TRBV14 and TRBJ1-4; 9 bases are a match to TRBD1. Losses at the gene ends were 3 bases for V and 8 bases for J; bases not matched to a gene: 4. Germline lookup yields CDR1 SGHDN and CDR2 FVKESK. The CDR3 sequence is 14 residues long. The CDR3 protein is CASSQRTGEEKLFF. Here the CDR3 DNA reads TGTGCCAGCAGCCAGAGGACAGGGGAAGAAAAACTGTTTTTT. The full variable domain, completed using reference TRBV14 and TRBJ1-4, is EAGVTQFPSHSVIEKGQTVTLRCDPISGHDNLYWYRRVMGKEIKFLLHFVKESKQDESGMPNNRFLAERTGGTYSTLKVQPAELEDSGVYFCASSQRTGEEKLFFGSGTQLSVL.

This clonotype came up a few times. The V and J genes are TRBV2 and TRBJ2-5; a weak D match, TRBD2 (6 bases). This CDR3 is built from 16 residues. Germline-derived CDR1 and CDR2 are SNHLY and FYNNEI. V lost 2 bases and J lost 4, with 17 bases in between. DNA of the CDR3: TGTGCCAGCAGTGAAACCTTGGGACGGCGGGGAGAGACCCAGTACTTC. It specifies CASSETLGRRGETQYF. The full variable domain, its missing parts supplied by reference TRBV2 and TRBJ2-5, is EPEVTQTPSHQVTQMGQEVILRCVPISNHLYFYWYRQILGQKVEFLVSFYNNEISEKSEIFDDQFSVERPDGSNFTLKIRSTKLEDSAMYFCASSETLGRRGETQYFGPGTRLLVL.

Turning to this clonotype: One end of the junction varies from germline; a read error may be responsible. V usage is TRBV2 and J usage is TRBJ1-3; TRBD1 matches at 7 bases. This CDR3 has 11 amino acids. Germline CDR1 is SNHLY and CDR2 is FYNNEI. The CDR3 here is CASTGGTTIYF. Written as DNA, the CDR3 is TGTGCCAGCACAGGGGGAACCACCATATATTTT.

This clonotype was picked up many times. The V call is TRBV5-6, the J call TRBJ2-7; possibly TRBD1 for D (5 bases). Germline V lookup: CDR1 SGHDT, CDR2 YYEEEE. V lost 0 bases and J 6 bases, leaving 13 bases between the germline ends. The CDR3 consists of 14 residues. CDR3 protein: CASSLAQGGSEQYF. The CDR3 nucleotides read TGTGCCAGCAGCTTGGCTCAGGGTGGAAGCGAGCAGTACTTC.

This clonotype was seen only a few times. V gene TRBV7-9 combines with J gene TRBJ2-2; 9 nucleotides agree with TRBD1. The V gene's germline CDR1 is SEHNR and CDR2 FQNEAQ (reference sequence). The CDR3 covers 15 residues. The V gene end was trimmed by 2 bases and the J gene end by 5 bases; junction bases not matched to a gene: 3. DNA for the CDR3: TGTGCCAGCAGCTTAACAGGGGGCATGACCGGGGAGCTGTTTTTT. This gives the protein CASSLTGGMTGELFF.

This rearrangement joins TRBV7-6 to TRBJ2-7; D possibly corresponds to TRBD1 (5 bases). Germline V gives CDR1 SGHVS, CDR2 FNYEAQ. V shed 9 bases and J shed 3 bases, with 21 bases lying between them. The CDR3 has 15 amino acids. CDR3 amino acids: CARLTPRPRDYEQYF. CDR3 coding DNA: TGTGCCAGACTGACACCCCGGCCCAGGGACTACGAGCAGTACTTC.

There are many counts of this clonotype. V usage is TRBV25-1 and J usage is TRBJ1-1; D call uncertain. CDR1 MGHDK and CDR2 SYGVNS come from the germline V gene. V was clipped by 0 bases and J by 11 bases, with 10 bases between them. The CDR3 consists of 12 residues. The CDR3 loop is CASSEYGVRAFF. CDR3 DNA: TGTGCCAGCAGTGAATATGGGGTTCGGGCTTTCTTT.

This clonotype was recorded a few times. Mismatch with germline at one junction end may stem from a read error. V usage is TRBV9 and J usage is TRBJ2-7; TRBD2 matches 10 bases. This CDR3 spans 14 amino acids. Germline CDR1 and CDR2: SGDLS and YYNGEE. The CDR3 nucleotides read TGCGCCAGCAGCCAAGCGGGAGGGCCCGACGAGCAGTACTTC. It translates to CASSQAGGPDEQYF.

CDR3 DNA sequence: TGTGCCAGCAGTTACCTAGGGGGTCAGAGCACTGAAGCTTTCTTT. This codes for CASSYLGGQSTEAFF. The chain combines TRBV2 with TRBJ1-1; weak D call: TRBD1 (6 bases). The V end lost 5 bases, the J end lost 4 bases, and 17 bases lay between the germline ends. Germline CDR1 SNHLY, CDR2 FYNNEI. The CDR3 is made up of 15 amino acids.

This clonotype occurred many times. Written as DNA, the CDR3 is TGTGCCATCAGTGAGAGGGCAGGCTATGGCTACACCTTC. This sequence encodes CAISERAGYGYTF. The chain recombines TRBV10-3 with TRBJ1-2; unclear D gene. Germline loops: CDR1 ENHRY, CDR2 SYGVKD. CDR3 length equals 13 residues. V lost 2 bases to trimming and J lost 4 bases, with 8 bases between them.

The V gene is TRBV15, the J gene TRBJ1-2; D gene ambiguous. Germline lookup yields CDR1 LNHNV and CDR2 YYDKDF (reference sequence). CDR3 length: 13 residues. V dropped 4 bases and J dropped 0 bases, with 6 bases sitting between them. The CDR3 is CATSKGSNYGYTF. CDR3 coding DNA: TGTGCCACCAGCAAGGGCTCTAACTATGGCTACACCTTC.

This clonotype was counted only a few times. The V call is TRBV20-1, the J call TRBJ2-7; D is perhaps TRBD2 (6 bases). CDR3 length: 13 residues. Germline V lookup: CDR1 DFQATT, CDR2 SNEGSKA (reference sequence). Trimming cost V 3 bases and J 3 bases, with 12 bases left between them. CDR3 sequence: CSARGGVHYEQYF. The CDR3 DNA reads TGCAGTGCTAGGGGCGGGGTACACTACGAGCAGTACTTC.

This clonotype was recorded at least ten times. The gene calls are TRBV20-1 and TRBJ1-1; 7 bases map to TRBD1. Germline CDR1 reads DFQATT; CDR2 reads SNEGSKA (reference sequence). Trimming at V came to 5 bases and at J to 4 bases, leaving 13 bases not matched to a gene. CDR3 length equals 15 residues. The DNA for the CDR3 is TGCAGTGCTCAAACTAGACAGGGAGGGAGCACTGAAGCTTTCTTT. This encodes CSAQTRQGGSTEAFF.

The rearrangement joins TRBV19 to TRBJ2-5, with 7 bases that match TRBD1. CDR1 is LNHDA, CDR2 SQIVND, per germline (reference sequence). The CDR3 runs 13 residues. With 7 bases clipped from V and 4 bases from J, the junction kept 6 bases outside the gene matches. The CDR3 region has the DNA TGTGCCAGTATGACAGGGAACGGAGAGACCCAGTACTTC. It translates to CASMTGNGETQYF.

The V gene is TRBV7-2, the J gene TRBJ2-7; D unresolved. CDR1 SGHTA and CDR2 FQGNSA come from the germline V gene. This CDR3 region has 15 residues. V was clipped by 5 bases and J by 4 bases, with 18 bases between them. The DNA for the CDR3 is TGTGCCAGCAGCGTCGACGCTATCAAGTCGTACGAGCAGTACTTC. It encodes CASSVDAIKSYEQYF. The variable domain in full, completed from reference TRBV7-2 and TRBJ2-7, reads GAGVSQSPSNKVTEKGKDVELRCDPISGHTALYWYRQSLGQGLEFLIYFQGNSAPDKSGLPSDRFSAERTGGSVSTLTIQRTQQEDSAVYLCASSVDAIKSYEQYFGPGTRLTVT.

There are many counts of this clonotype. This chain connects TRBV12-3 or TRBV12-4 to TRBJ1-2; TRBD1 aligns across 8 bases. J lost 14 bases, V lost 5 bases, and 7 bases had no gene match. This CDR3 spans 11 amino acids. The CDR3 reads CASSQDRAHTF. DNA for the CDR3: TGTGCCAGCAGTCAGGACAGGGCTCATACCTTC.

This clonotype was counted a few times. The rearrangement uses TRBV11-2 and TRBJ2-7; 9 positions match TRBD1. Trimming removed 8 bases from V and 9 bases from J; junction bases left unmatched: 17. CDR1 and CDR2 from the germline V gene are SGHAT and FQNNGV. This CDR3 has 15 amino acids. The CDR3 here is CASEQPGQGPVGQYF. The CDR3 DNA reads TGTGCCAGCGAACAACCGGGACAGGGTCCCGTGGGGCAGTACTTC.

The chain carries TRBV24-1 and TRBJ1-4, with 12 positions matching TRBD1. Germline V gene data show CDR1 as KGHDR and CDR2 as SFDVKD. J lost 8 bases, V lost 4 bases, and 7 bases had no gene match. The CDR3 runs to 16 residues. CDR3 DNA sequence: TGTGCCACCAGTGACCCAGGGACAGGGGGCGAAGAAAAACTGTTTTTT. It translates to CATSDPGTGGEEKLFF.

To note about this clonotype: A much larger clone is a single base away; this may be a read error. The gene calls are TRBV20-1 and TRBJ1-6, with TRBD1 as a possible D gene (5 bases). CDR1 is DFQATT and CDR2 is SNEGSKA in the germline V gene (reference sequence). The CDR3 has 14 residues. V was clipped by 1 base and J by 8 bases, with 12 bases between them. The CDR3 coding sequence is TGCAGTGCTAGAGCCGGACACGCCGATTCACCCCTCCACTTT. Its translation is CSARAGHADSPLHF.

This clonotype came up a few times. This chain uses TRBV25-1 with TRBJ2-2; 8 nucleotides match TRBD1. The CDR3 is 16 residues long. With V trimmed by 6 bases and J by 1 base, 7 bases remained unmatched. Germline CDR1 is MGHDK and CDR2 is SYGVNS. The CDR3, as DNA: TGTGCCAGCAGCTTAGGACAGGGAATGAACACCGGGGAGCTGTTTTTT. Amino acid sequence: CASSLGQGMNTGELFF.

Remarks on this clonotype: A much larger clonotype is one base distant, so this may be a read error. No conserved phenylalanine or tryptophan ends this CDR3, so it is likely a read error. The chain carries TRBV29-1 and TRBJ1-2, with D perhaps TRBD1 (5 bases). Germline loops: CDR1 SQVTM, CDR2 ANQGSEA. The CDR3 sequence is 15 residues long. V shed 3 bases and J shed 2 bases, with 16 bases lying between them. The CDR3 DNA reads TGCAGCGTTGATGATCCAGGGAGGTCGAACTATGGCTACACCCTC. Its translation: CSVDDPGRSNYGYTL.

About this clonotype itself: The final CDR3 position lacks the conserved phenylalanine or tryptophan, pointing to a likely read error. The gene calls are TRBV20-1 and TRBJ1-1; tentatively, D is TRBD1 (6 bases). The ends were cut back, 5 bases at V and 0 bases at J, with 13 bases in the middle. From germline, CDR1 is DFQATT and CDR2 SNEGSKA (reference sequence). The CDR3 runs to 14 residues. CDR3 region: CSALQGSMNTEAFI. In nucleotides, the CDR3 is TGCAGTGCTTTACAGGGATCCATGAACACTGAAGCTTTCATT.

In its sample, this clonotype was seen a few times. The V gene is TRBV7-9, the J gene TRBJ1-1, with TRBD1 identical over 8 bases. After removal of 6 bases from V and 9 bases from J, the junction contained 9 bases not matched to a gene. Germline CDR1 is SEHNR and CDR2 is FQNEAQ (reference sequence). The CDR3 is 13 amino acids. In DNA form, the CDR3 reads TGTGCCAGCAGTTTATCGGACAGGGTAAAAGCTTTCTTT. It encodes CASSLSDRVKAFF.

For the CDR3, the DNA is TGTGCCAGCAGCGTAGTGGGGGGCAACACTGAAGCTTTCTTT. Its protein product is CASSVVGGNTEAFF. The gene calls are TRBV9 and TRBJ1-1, with TRBD1 as a possible D gene (6 bases). V was shortened by 0 bases and J by 2 bases, with 8 bases between the two germline ends. This CDR3 has 14 residues. Germline V gene sequence: CDR1 SGDLS, CDR2 YYNGEE. Full variable domain (missing parts from reference TRBV9 and TRBJ1-1): DSGVTQTPKHLITATGQRVTLRCSPRSGDLSVYWYQQSLDQGLQFLIQYYNGEERAKGNILERFSAQQFPDLHSELNLSSLELGDSALYFCASSVVGGNTEAFFGQGTRLTVV.

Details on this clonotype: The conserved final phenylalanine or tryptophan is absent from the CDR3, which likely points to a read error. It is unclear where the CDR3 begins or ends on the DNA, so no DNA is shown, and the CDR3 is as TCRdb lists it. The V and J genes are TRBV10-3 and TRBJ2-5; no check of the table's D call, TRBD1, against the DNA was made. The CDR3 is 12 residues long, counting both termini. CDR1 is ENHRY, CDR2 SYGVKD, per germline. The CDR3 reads CASTASGDTAYL.